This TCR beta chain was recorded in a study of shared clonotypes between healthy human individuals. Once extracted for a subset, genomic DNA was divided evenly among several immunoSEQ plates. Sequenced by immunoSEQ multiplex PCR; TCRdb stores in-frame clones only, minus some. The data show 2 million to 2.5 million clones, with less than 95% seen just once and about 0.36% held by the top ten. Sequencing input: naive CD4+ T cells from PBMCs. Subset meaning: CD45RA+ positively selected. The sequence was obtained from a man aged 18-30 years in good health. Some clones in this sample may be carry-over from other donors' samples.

CDR3 in amino acids: CASSLTASSVSTDTQYF. CDR3 sequence (DNA): TGTGCCAGCAGCCTTACCGCCAGCTCGGTTAGCACAGATACGCAGTATTTT. The V and J genes are TRBV9 and TRBJ2-3; D remains ambiguous. This CDR3 region has 17 residues. V gave up 4 bases and J gave up 0 bases, with 18 bases separating them. The germline V gene has CDR1 SGDLS and CDR2 YYNGEE.